This T cell receptor (beta chain) was identified in a study of blood T cell repertoires in COVID-19. Study context: The study drew acute and convalescent COVID-19 samples from the United States, Italy and Spain. T cells, B-cell-depleted T cells, or PBMCs provided the cDNA or gDNA that served as material.

Original handling: Estimation of nucleated cell counts relied on the amplification of reference gene primers. Profiling relied on immunoSEQ multiplex PCR, and the TCRdb table lists in-frame clones only, not all of them. V, J and clone size were drawn from that table, and D and trimming were deduced from the DNA. The data hold fewer than 60,000 clones, with approximately 80% observed a single time. This clone was detected once. The V end lost 6 bases, the J end lost 5 bases, and 13 bases lay between the germline ends. The CDR3 loop spans 13 amino acids. The germline CDR1 and CDR2 sequences are SNHLY and FYNNEI.

J is TRBJ1-2 and V is TRBV2, with D possibly TRBD1 on 6 matching bases. The TCR originated in a man aged 60-69 years with acute or convalescent COVID-19. Specimen: peripheral blood. In nucleotides, the CDR3 is TGTGCCAGCAGCCCCGGGGGGCGGTATGGCTACACCTTC. Translation gives CASSPGGRYGYTF. Full variable domain (remainder filled in from reference TRBV2 and TRBJ1-2): EPEVTQTPSHQVTQMGQEVILRCVPISNHLYFYWYRQILGQKVEFLVSFYNNEISEKSEIFDDQFSVERPDGSNFTLKIRSTKLEDSAMYFCASSPGGRYGYTFGSGTRLTVV.